This T cell receptor (beta chain) was observed in a study of siplizumab effects on memory and regulatory T cells. Findings and limits, study-wide: Assignment of a naive or memory phenotype failed for roughly 80-96% of the proliferating CD4+ or CD8+ clones. A significant reduction in alloreactive sequences traceable to unstimulated CD4+ memory cells was produced by siplizumab.

The table lists this clone with a count of one. The antigen is unknown. Trimming removed 3 bases at V and 0 bases at J, with 9 bases between. Germline values: CDR1 LGHNA, CDR2 YSLEER. The length of the CDR3 is 15 residues. Repertoires were generated with immunoSEQ multiplex PCR, while TCRdb's copy carries only in-frame clones and drops some. The sample consists of around 68,000 clones, over 75% of them appearing once. The chain employs TRBV4-3 and TRBJ2-1; TRBD2 is a possible D gene (5 bases). The receptor was isolated from a human donor in good health. Sequenced material: Tregs sorted from blood. As DNA, the CDR3 is TGCGCCAGCAGCCAGAGCGGAAGCTCCTACAATGAGCAGTTCTTC. Protein sequence: CASSQSGSSYNEQFF.